Presented here are 11 T cell receptor beta chains from one specimen sequenced in a study of shared clonotypes between healthy human individuals (TCRdb year 2020). The library relied on the immunoSEQ multiplex PCR assay. Here the immuneACCESS table is served through TCRdb, limited to in-frame sequences with V and J called. Missing clones are a known gap in these copies; in checked studies unresolved V genes cover under half, and the rest lacks a known reason. This sample has under 600,000 clones in its table, and roughly 72% of those were observed once. Of the sample, about 12% is held by the ten largest clones. Sequencing input: PBMCs. These receptors were taken from a woman in her forties in good health. Some clones in this sample may be carry-over from other donors' samples.

There are a few counts of this clone. The chain carries TRBV28 and TRBJ1-4; D might be TRBD1 (6 bases). This CDR3 contains 15 residues. The V gene lost 6 bases and the J gene lost 2 bases, with 13 bases spanning the gap. The germline V gene has CDR1 MDHEN and CDR2 SYDVKM. The CDR3 region is CASSIGGGTNEKLFF. CDR3 coding DNA: TGTGCCAGCAGCATCGGGGGCGGTACTAATGAAAAACTGTTTTTT.

This chain links TRBV15 with TRBJ2-2, with 14 nucleotides matching TRBD2. From germline, CDR1 is LNHNV and CDR2 YYDKDF (reference sequence). The CDR3 runs 17 residues. J gave up 4 bases and V 4 bases, and 5 bases lay outside the gene matches. This CDR3 reads CATSTTTSGRVTGELFF. CDR3 bases: TGTGCCACCAGCACCACGACTAGCGGGAGGGTCACCGGGGAGCTGTTTTTT.

V is TRBV11-3 and J is TRBJ2-3; a possible D gene is TRBD2 (6 bases). Between the trimmed V and J ends, which lost 5 bases and 0 bases, there was a span of 18 bases. The CDR3 consists of 17 residues. Germline-derived CDR1 and CDR2 are SGHNT and YENEEA. The CDR3 sequence is CASSVSGGPRSTDTQYF. The CDR3 DNA follows: TGTGCCAGCAGCGTAAGCGGAGGGCCCCGGAGCACAGATACGCAGTATTTT.

The rearrangement links TRBV27 to TRBJ2-7; the match to TRBD1 covers 8 bases. The trim removed 4 bases at V and 4 bases at J, leaving 3 bases unmatched. The CDR3 loop spans 13 amino acids. Germline CDR1 MNHEY, CDR2 SMNVEV (reference sequence). The chain's CDR3 is CASSSGQVYEQYF. DNA for the CDR3: TGTGCCAGCAGTTCGGGACAGGTATACGAGCAGTACTTC.

The chain carries TRBV5-1 and TRBJ2-7; TRBD2 is a possible D gene (5 bases). CDR3 size: 13 residues. V lost 3 bases, J lost 3 bases, and 10 bases lay in between. The germline V gene encodes CDR1 SGHRS and CDR2 YFSETQ. DNA for the CDR3: TGCGCCAGCAGCTGGAGCGGAAACTACGAGCAGTACTTC. This sequence encodes CASSWSGNYEQYF.

This chain links TRBV29-1 with TRBJ1-1; possibly TRBD1 for D (5 bases). This CDR3 has 13 residues. With 7 bases removed from V and 0 bases from J, the gap between germline ends came to 12 bases. Germline CDR1 is SQVTM and CDR2 is ANQGSEA. The DNA for the CDR3 is TGCAGCGCTCTACAGGAAATGAACACTGAAGCTTTCTTT. Its protein product is CSALQEMNTEAFF.

Comments on this clone: One end of the junction is discordant with germline, which a read error may explain. The rearrangement links TRBV18 to TRBJ2-7; D uncertain. This CDR3 has 15 amino acids. CDR1 and CDR2 (germline): KGHSH, LQKENI. CDR3 DNA sequence: TGTGCCAGCTCCCCACCTGGTCTCCGTTCCTACGAGCAGTACTTC. Protein product: CASSPPGLRSYEQYF.

J is TRBJ2-1 and V is TRBV28, with TRBD2 matching over 16 bases. The CDR3 runs to 17 residues. V was pared by 5 bases and J by 7 bases, with 8 bases of the junction left unmatched. CDR1 and CDR2 (germline): MDHEN, SYDVKM. The CDR3: CASSPRGLAGGRNEQFF. The CDR3, as DNA: TGTGCCAGCAGTCCACGGGGACTAGCGGGAGGGCGGAATGAGCAGTTCTTC.

V is TRBV21-1 and J is TRBJ1-5; the table's D call TRBD1 went unverified against the DNA. TRBV21-1 is termed a pseudogene. This CDR3 region has 18 residues. The CDR3 here is CASSNKDRDRGPDQPQHF. DNA of the CDR3: TGTGCCAGCAGCAACAAAGACCGGGACAGGGGGCCCGATCAGCCCCAGCATTTT.

This clone appeared once. Other DNA sequences within the sample encode an identical CDR3. This chain uses TRBV20-1 with TRBJ2-5; D gene ambiguous. Germline V gene sequence: CDR1 DFQATT, CDR2 SNEGSKA (reference sequence). Trimming left V 5 bases short and J 4 bases short, with 5 bases between. There are 10 residues in the CDR3. CDR3 sequence (DNA): TGCAGTGCTGGTAGAGAGACCCAGTACTTC. This encodes CSAGRETQYF.

J is TRBJ2-5 and V is TRBV5-1; possible D gene TRBD1, 6 bases. The CDR3 loop spans 14 amino acids. Looked up from germline, CDR1 is SGHRS and CDR2 is YFSETQ. Trimming took off 4 bases at V and 5 bases at J, with 15 bases between the two ends. The CDR3 region has the DNA TGCGCCAGCAGCACCATGACAGGAAGGGAGACCCAGTACTTC. This encodes CASSTMTGRETQYF.